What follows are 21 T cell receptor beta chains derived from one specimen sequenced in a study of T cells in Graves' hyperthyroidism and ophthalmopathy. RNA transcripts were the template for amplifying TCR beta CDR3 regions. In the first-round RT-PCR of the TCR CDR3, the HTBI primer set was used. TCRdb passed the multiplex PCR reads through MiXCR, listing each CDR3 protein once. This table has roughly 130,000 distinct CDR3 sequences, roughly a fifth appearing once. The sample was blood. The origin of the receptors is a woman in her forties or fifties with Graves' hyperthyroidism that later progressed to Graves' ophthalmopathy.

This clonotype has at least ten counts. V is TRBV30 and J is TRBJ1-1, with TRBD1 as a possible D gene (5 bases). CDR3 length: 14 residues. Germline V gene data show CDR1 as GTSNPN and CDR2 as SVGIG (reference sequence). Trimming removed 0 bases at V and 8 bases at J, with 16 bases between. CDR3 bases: TGTGCCTGGAGTGTCGGGACCACCGGGGGGGAAGCTTTCTTT. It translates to CAWSVGTTGGEAFF.

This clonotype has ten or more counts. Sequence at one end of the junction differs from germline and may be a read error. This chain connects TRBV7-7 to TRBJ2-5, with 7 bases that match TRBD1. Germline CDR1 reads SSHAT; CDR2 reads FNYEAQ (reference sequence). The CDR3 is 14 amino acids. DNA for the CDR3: TGTGCTAGCAGCTTAGACAGGGAGCAAGAGACCCAGTACTTC. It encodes CASSLDREQETQYF.

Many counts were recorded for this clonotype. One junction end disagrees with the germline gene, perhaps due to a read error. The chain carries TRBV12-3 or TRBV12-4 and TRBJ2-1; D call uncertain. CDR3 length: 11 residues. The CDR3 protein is CASSEYIEQFF. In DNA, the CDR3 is TGTGCCAGCAGTGAGTACATTGAGCAGTTCTTC.

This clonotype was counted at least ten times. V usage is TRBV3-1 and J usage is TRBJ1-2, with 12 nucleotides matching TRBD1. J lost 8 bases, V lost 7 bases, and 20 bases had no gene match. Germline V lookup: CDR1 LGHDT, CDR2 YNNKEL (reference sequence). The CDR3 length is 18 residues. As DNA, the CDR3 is TGTGCCAGCAACCATCTACCGGGACAGGGGGCCCCAGGTACGGGCTACACCTTC. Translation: CASNHLPGQGAPGTGYTF. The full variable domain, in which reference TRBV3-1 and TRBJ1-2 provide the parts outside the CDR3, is DTAVSQTPKYLVTQMGNDKSIKCEQNLGHDTMYWYKQDSKKFLKIMFSYNNKELIINETVPNRFSPKSPDKAHLNLHINSLELGDSAVYFCASNHLPGQGAPGTGYTFGSGTRLTVV.

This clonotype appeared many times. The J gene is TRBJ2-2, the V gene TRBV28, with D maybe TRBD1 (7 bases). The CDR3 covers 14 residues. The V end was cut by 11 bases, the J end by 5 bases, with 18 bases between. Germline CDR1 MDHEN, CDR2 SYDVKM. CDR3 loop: CAGQVGGWTGELFF. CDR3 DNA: TGTGCCGGACAGGTTGGGGGGTGGACCGGGGAGCTGTTTTTT. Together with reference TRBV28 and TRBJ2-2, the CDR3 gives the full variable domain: DVKVTQSSRYLVKRTGEKVFLECVQDMDHENMFWYRQDPGLGLRLIYFSYDVKMKEKGDIPEGYSVSREKKERFSLILESASTNQTSMYLCAGQVGGWTGELFFGEGSRLTVL.

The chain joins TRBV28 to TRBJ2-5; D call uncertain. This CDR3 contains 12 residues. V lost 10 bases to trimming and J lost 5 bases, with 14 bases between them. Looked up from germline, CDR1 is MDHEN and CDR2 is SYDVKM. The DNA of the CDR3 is TGTGCCACGGGTTTAATTGGGGAGACCCAGTACTTC. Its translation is CATGLIGETQYF.

CDR3 sequence reads: CASTQQGAYQPQHF. In nucleotides, the CDR3 is TGTGCCAGCACCCAACAGGGGGCCTATCAGCCCCAGCATTTT. The chain carries TRBV28 and TRBJ1-5, with TRBD1 identical over 9 bases. Germline assignment: CDR1 MDHEN and CDR2 SYDVKM. This CDR3 is built from 14 residues. Trimming at V came to 7 bases and at J to 5 bases, leaving 6 bases not matched to a gene.

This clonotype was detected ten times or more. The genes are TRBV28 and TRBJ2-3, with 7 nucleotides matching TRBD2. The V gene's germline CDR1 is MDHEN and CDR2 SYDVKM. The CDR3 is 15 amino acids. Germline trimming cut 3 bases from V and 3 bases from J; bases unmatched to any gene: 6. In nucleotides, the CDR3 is TGTGCCAGCAGTTTGACCCGGCGGGAGACAGATACGCAGTATTTT. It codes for CASSLTRRETDTQYF. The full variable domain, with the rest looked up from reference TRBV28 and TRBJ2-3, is DVKVTQSSRYLVKRTGEKVFLECVQDMDHENMFWYRQDPGLGLRLIYFSYDVKMKEKGDIPEGYSVSREKKERFSLILESASTNQTSMYLCASSLTRRETDTQYFGPGTRLTVL.

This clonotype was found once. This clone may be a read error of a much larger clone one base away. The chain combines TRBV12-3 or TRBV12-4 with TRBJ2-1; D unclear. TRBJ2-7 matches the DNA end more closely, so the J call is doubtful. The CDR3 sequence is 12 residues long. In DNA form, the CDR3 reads TGTGCCAGCAGTTTAGAGGAGAATGAGCAGTACTTC. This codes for CASSLEENEQYF.

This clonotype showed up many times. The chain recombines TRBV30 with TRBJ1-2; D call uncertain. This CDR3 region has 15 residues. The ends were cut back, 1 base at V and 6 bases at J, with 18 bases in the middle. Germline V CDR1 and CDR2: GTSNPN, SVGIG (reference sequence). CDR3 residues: CAWSARRISSNGYTF. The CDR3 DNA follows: TGTGCCTGGAGTGCTCGACGGATAAGCAGTAATGGCTACACCTTC.

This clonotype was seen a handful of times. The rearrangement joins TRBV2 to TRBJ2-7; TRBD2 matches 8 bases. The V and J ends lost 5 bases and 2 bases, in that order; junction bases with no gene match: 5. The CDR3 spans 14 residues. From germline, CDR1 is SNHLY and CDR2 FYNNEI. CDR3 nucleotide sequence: TGTGCCAGCAGTCTACTAGCGGATCCCTACGAGCAGTACTTC. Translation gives CASSLLADPYEQYF.

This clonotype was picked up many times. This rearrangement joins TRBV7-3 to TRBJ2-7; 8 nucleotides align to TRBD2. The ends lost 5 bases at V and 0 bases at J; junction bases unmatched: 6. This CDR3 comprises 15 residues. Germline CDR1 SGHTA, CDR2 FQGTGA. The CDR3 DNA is TGTGCCAGCAGCCCCGCGGGGGGACTCTCCTACGAGCAGTACTTC. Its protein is CASSPAGGLSYEQYF.

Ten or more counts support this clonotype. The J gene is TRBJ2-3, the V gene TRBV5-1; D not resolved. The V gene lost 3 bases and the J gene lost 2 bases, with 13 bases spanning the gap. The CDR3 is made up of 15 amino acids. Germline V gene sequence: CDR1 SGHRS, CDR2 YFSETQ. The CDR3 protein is CASSSTGRITDTQYF. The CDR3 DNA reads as TGCGCCAGCAGCTCGACTGGGCGGATCACAGATACGCAGTATTTT. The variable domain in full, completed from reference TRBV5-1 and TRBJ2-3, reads KAGVTQTPRYLIKTRGQQVTLSCSPISGHRSVSWYQQTPGQGLQFLFEYFSETQRNKGNFPGRFSGRQFSNSRSEMNVSTLELGDSALYLCASSSTGRITDTQYFGPGTRLTVL.

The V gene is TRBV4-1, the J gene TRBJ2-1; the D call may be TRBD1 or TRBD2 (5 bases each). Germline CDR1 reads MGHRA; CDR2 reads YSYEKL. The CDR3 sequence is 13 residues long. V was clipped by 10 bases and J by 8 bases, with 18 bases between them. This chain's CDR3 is CATGIALQDEQFF. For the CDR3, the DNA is TGCGCCACCGGGATTGCGTTACAGGATGAGCAGTTCTTC.

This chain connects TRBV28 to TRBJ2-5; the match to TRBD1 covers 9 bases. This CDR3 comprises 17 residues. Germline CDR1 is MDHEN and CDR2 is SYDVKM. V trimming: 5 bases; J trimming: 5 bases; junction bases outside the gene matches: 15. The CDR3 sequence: CASSALQGAGPRETQYF. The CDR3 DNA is TGTGCCAGCAGTGCATTACAGGGGGCAGGGCCGCGGGAGACCCAGTACTTC.

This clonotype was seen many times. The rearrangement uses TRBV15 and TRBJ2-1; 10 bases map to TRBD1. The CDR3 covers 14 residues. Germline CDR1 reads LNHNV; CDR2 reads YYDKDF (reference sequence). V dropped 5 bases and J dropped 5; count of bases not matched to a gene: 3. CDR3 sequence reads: CATSPGQGNNEQFF. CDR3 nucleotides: TGTGCCACCAGCCCGGGACAGGGGAACAATGAGCAGTTCTTC.

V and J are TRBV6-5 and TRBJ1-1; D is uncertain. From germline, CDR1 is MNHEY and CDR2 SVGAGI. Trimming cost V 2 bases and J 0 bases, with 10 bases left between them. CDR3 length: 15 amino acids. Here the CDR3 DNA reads TGTGCCAGCAGTTACGTTTCCCCGTTGAACACTGAAGCTTTCTTT. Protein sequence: CASSYVSPLNTEAFF.

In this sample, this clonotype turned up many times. The CDR3 protein is CASSTPGLAGGHTQYF. The CDR3 DNA follows: TGTGCCAGCAGTACCCCGGGACTAGCGGGAGGGCATACGCAGTATTTT. The chain uses TRBV28 and TRBJ2-3; 16 bases are shared with TRBD2. V lost 5 bases, J lost 7 bases, and 6 bases stayed unmatched. There are 16 residues in the CDR3. Germline CDR1 and CDR2: MDHEN and SYDVKM. Based on the CDR3 plus reference TRBV28 and TRBJ2-3, the full variable domain is DVKVTQSSRYLVKRTGEKVFLECVQDMDHENMFWYRQDPGLGLRLIYFSYDVKMKEKGDIPEGYSVSREKKERFSLILESASTNQTSMYLCASSTPGLAGGHTQYFGPGTRLTVL.

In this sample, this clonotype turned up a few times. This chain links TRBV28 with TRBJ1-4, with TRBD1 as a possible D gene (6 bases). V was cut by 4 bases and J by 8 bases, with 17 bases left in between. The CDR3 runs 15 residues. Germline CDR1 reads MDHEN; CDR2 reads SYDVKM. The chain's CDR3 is CASSSLGGGEEKLFF. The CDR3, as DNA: TGTGCCAGCAGTTCCCTGGGGGGCGGGGAAGAAAAACTGTTTTTT.

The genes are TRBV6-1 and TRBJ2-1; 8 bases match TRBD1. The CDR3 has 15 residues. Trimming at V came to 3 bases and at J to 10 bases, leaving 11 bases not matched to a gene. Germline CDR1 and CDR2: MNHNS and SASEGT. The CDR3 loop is CASSDLGQAIVEQFF. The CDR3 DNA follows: TGTGCCAGCAGTGACCTGGGACAGGCCATAGTAGAGCAGTTCTTC.

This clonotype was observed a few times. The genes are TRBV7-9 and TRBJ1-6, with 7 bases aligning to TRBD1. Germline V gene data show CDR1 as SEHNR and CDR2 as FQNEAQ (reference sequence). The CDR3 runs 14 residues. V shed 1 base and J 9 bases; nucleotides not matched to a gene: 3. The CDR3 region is CASSLVSGGSPLHF. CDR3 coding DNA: TGTGCCAGCAGCTTAGTGTCAGGGGGTTCACCCCTCCACTTT.